This entry lists 9 T cell receptor beta chains sequenced from one sample in a study of blood T cells in healthy people across ages. Alongside a J-beta primer mix, a sample-barcoded 5' primer served in a second PCR lasting roughly 7 to 11 cycles. MiXCR, applied by TCRdb to the 5' RACE reads, yields one record per CDR3 protein. The sample lists over 1.5 million distinct CDR3 sequences; around half were seen once. The source material was blood. These receptors originate from a woman in her thirties or forties in good health.

This clonotype appeared a few times. The gene calls are TRBV15 and TRBJ2-7, with 10 bases fitting TRBD2. The V segment lost 2 bases and the J segment 4 bases; nucleotides outside the gene matches: 14. In germline, CDR1 is LNHNV, CDR2 YYDKDF (reference sequence). This CDR3 spans 18 amino acids. CDR3: CATSRPLGPSGGGYEQYF. The CDR3 DNA is TGTGCCACCAGCAGACCACTCGGGCCGAGCGGGGGGGGTTACGAGCAGTACTTC.

V usage is TRBV21-1 and J usage is TRBJ2-4; TRBD2 reflects the table's D call only, with no check against the DNA. The DNA matches TRBJ2-7 better at its end, which makes the J call doubtful. TRBV21-1 is a documented pseudogene. This CDR3 has 16 amino acids. DNA of the CDR3: TGTGCCAGCAGCAAAAGTGGGCTAGCGGGGGAAGGCGAGCAGTACTTC. Translating it yields CASSKSGLAGEGEQYF.

This chain joins TRBV19 and TRBJ2-3; D could derive from TRBD1 or TRBD2 (5 bases each). The CDR3 spans 14 residues. Germline V CDR1 and CDR2: LNHDA, SQIVND (reference sequence). V was trimmed by 6 bases and J by 2 bases, leaving 12 bases between them. The CDR3 DNA is TGTGCCAGTAGGGCAGGGAGCATCACAGATACGCAGTATTTT. This sequence encodes CASRAGSITDTQYF.

This chain links TRBV15 with TRBJ1-2; unclear D gene. Germline CDR1 reads LNHNV; CDR2 reads YYDKDF (reference sequence). The CDR3 has 14 amino acids. The germline V and J ends were trimmed by 0 bases and 8 bases, with 13 bases remaining between them. The CDR3 coding sequence is TGTGCCACCAGCAGAGATCGAGGGCGGTGGGGCTACACCTTC. It encodes CATSRDRGRWGYTF.

V is TRBV11-2 and J is TRBJ1-1; the D gene is possibly TRBD1 (6 bases). CDR1 is SGHAT, CDR2 FQNNGV, per germline. The CDR3 runs to 14 residues. The V end lost 5 bases, the J end lost 3 bases, and 13 bases lay between the germline ends. In nucleotides, the CDR3 is TGTGCCAGCAGCCCAGGGGATGTGGACACTGAAGCTTTCTTT. Translating gives CASSPGDVDTEAFF.

This clonotype was found a few times. This chain connects TRBV7-9 to TRBJ1-2; tentative D call: TRBD1 (6 bases). CDR1 and CDR2 (germline): SEHNR, FQNEAQ (reference sequence). V gave up 5 bases and J gave up 3 bases, with 19 bases separating them. CDR3 length: 16 amino acids. The CDR3 nucleotides are TGTGCCAGCAGCCCACCCGGTCAGGGACAAGACTATGGCTACACCTTC. The encoded protein is CASSPPGQGQDYGYTF.

This clonotype was detected only a few times. The chain carries TRBV6-6 and TRBJ2-2; D is undetermined. Between the trimmed V and J ends, which lost 4 bases and 0 bases, there was a span of 12 bases. The germline gives CDR1 MNHNY, CDR2 SVGAGI (reference sequence). This CDR3 is built from 16 residues. CDR3: CASSFPPVTNTGELFF. As DNA, the CDR3 is TGTGCCAGCAGTTTCCCGCCGGTTACGAACACCGGGGAGCTGTTTTTT.

V usage is TRBV24-1 and J usage is TRBJ2-3; D remains unclear. Germline V gene sequence: CDR1 KGHDR, CDR2 SFDVKD. Between the trimmed V and J ends, which lost 9 bases and 6 bases, there was a span of 9 bases. The CDR3 extends over 11 amino acids. CDR3 amino acids: CATQKTDTQYF. The CDR3 DNA reads as TGTGCCACCCAAAAGACGGATACGCAGTATTTT.

CDR3 DNA: TGTGCCAGCAGTCGCCTCTTTCGTGCAACTAATGAAAAACTGTTTTTT. Amino acid sequence: CASSRLFRATNEKLFF. The genes are TRBV12-3 or TRBV12-4 and TRBJ1-4, with D hard to call. V dropped 5 bases and J dropped 0 bases, with 13 bases sitting between them. The CDR3 runs to 16 residues.